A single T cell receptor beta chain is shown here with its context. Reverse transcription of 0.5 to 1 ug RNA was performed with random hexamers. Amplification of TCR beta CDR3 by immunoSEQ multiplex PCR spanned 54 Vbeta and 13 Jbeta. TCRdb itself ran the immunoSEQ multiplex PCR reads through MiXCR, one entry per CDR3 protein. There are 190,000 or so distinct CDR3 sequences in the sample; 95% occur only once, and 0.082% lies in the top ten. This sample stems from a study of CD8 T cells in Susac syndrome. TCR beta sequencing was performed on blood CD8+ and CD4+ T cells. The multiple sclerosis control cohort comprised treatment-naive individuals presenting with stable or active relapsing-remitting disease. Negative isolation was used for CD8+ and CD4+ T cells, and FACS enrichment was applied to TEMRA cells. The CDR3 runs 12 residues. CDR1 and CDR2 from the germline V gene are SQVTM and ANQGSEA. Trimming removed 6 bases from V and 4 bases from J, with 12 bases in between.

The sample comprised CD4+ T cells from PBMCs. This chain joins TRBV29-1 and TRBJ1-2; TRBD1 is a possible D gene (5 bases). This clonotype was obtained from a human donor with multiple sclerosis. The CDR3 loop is CSVPEGFYGYTF. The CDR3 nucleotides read TGCAGCGTCCCCGAGGGGTTCTATGGCTACACCTTC.